The 22 T cell receptor beta chains listed next were all sequenced from one sample in a study of early stage breast cancer tumors. The data were produced by immunoSEQ multiplex PCR, yet TCRdb's version contains in-frame clones alone and is incomplete. The table has approximately 39,000 clones, approximately 74% seen once; the top ten hold 6.8%. What was sequenced was blood. These receptors were taken from a person between 60 and 70 years old with breast cancer.

The CDR3 nucleotides read TGTGCCAGCAGTTCCGATTTCAACATTCAGTACTTC. Its protein product is CASSSDFNIQYF. This rearrangement joins TRBV6-1 to TRBJ2-4; D remains ambiguous. Germline CDR1 and CDR2: MNHNS and SASEGT. The CDR3 spans 12 residues. Trimming took 5 bases from V and 7 from J, leaving 9 bases between them.

The chain has TRBV7-9 and TRBJ2-2; 8 bases line up with TRBD1. J lost 4 bases, V lost 5 bases, and 3 bases had no gene match. The CDR3 runs to 14 residues. Germline V gives CDR1 SEHNR, CDR2 FQNEAQ (reference sequence). The DNA of the CDR3 is TGTGCCAGCAGCCCAGGGGGCTCCACCGGGGAGCTGTTTTTT. It is translated as CASSPGGSTGELFF.

The V gene is TRBV5-6, the J gene TRBJ2-1, with TRBD2 matching 7 bases. The CDR3 sequence is 15 residues long. V trimming: 1 base; J trimming: 6 bases; junction bases outside the gene matches: 7. Germline V CDR1 and CDR2: SGHDT, YYEEEE. The CDR3 region has the DNA TGTGCCAGCAGCTTGAGAGCGGGACTATTCAATGAGCAGTTCTTC. As protein: CASSLRAGLFNEQFF.

This rearrangement joins TRBV11-1 to TRBJ2-1; D is possibly TRBD1 or TRBD2 (5 bases each). Germline CDR1 SGHAT, CDR2 FQDESV (reference sequence). There are 15 residues in the CDR3. The V and J ends lost 5 bases and 1 base respectively, with 12 bases between them. The CDR3 spells CASSRGPGSYNEQFF. DNA for the CDR3: TGTGCCAGCAGCCGGGGCCCGGGATCCTACAATGAGCAGTTCTTC.

The chain employs TRBV7-9 and TRBJ2-2; TRBD1 aligns across 7 bases. Per germline, CDR1 SEHNR and CDR2 FQNEAQ (reference sequence). J gave up 7 bases and V 4 bases, and 18 bases lay outside the gene matches. The CDR3 contains 18 residues. CDR3 sequence reads: CASSSLTGSKWMDGELFF. The CDR3 nucleotides read TGTGCCAGCAGCTCCCTGACAGGGTCCAAGTGGATGGACGGGGAGCTGTTTTTT.

The rearrangement uses TRBV29-1 and TRBJ1-3; unclear D gene. In germline, CDR1 is SQVTM, CDR2 ANQGSEA. The V end was cut by 3 bases, the J end by 2 bases, with 2 bases between. The CDR3 runs to 11 residues. The CDR3 loop is CSVETGNTIYF. The DNA of the CDR3 is TGCAGCGTTGAGACTGGAAACACCATATATTTT.

The rearrangement links TRBV7-9 to TRBJ2-5; D is unclear. The V and J ends lost 2 bases and 4 bases respectively, with 5 bases between them. The CDR3 is made up of 12 amino acids. Germline lookup yields CDR1 SEHNR and CDR2 FQNEAQ (reference sequence). The CDR3 region has the DNA TGTGCCAGCAGCTTAAATGGAGAGACCCAGTACTTC. It yields the protein CASSLNGETQYF.

This chain links TRBV30 with TRBJ2-1; 8 bases match TRBD1. From germline, CDR1 is GTSNPN and CDR2 SVGIG (reference sequence). The CDR3 is 16 residues long. V was clipped by 0 bases and J by 4 bases; unmatched bases: 8. The CDR3: CAWSVLSRGPYNEQFF. As DNA, the CDR3 is TGTGCCTGGAGTGTCCTGTCCAGGGGGCCTTACAATGAGCAGTTCTTC.

The V gene is TRBV5-1, the J gene TRBJ2-3; D is ambiguous. The CDR3 contains 14 residues. CDR1 and CDR2 (germline): SGHRS, YFSETQ. The V end lost 0 bases, the J end lost 2 bases, and 7 bases lay between the germline ends. The CDR3 reads CASSLGATTDTQYF. The CDR3 bases are TGCGCCAGCAGCTTGGGGGCTACCACAGATACGCAGTATTTT.

This clone came up a few times. In DNA form, the CDR3 reads TGTGCCAGCAGTGGTGTCAGGGGTCGGTACGAGCAGTACTTC. Translation gives CASSGVRGRYEQYF. The chain couples TRBV2 to TRBJ2-7; the D gene is possibly TRBD1 (6 bases). The germline V and J ends were trimmed by 4 bases and 4 bases, with 14 bases remaining between them. The germline CDR1 and CDR2 sequences are SNHLY and FYNNEI. This CDR3 spans 14 amino acids.

The chain employs TRBV13 and TRBJ1-1; 9 nucleotides line up with TRBD1. Looked up from germline, CDR1 is PRHDT and CDR2 is FYEKMQ (reference sequence). J lost 7 bases, V lost 0 bases, and 6 bases had no gene match. The CDR3 spans 15 residues. The DNA of the CDR3 is TGTGCCAGCAGCTTAGGGACAGGGGGTCGGGGTGAAGCTTTCTTT. The encoded protein is CASSLGTGGRGEAFF.

The chain is built from TRBV28 and TRBJ1-3; D is unresolved. V was trimmed by 6 bases and J by 0 bases, leaving 27 bases between them. The CDR3 totals 20 residues. Germline values: CDR1 MDHEN, CDR2 SYDVKM. CDR3 coding DNA: TGTGCCAGCAGCCCCCCGGGAGGGTATTTCGGTTACGACTCTGGAAACACCATATATTTT. Its translation is CASSPPGGYFGYDSGNTIYF. The full variable domain, its missing parts supplied by reference TRBV28 and TRBJ1-3, is DVKVTQSSRYLVKRTGEKVFLECVQDMDHENMFWYRQDPGLGLRLIYFSYDVKMKEKGDIPEGYSVSREKKERFSLILESASTNQTSMYLCASSPPGGYFGYDSGNTIYFGEGSWLTVV.

The chain's CDR3 is CASRQNNSPLHF. As DNA, the CDR3 is TGTGCCAGCAGGCAGAATAATTCACCCCTCCACTTT. V is TRBV6-6 and J is TRBJ1-6; D uncertain. CDR1 and CDR2 (germline): MNHNY, SVGAGI (reference sequence). The CDR3 is 12 residues long. Deletions cut 6 bases from V and 5 bases from J, with 5 bases between.

This chain connects TRBV5-5 to TRBJ2-5; TRBD2 matches at 7 bases. Trimming cost V 5 bases and J 4 bases; bases outside gene matches: 5. Germline assignment: CDR1 SGHKS and CDR2 YYEKEE (reference sequence). The CDR3 has 13 residues. The CDR3 DNA reads TGTGCCAGCAGGCCCACGGGAGGAGAGACCCAGTACTTC. Encoded protein: CASRPTGGETQYF.

The V gene is TRBV15, the J gene TRBJ2-3, with 10 bases that match TRBD2. The germline V gene has CDR1 LNHNV and CDR2 YYDKDF (reference sequence). The CDR3 length is 17 residues. Trimming removed 0 bases from V and 3 bases from J; junction bases left unmatched: 6. The CDR3: CATSRDRLAGATDTQYF. In nucleotides, the CDR3 is TGTGCCACCAGCAGAGATCGCCTAGCGGGAGCAACAGATACGCAGTATTTT.

This clone has a single count. The chain employs TRBV4-1 and TRBJ1-4; weak D call: TRBD1 (5 bases). Trimming removed 4 bases at V and 7 bases at J, with 19 bases between. The CDR3 consists of 16 residues. Germline V lookup: CDR1 MGHRA, CDR2 YSYEKL. The CDR3 loop is CASSRSLVGGGEKLFF. CDR3 DNA sequence: TGCGCCAGCAGCCGGTCTCTGGTTGGGGGAGGTGAAAAACTGTTTTTT.

This clone was seen a few times. The J gene is TRBJ1-1, the V gene TRBV18; 7 bases fit TRBD1. J was trimmed by 4 bases and V by 1 base; bases with no gene match: 3. This CDR3 is 14 amino acids long. CDR1 is KGHSH and CDR2 is LQKENI in the germline V gene. The DNA of the CDR3 is TGTGCCAGCTCACCACAGGGGGCGGGCACTGAAGCTTTCTTT. Translated: CASSPQGAGTEAFF.

CDR3 coding DNA: TGTGCCAGCAGCCCTACCCTTTTAGCGGGAGCTAACTACGAGCAGTACTTC. As protein: CASSPTLLAGANYEQYF. The V call is TRBV11-2, the J call TRBJ2-7; 9 bases are shared with TRBD2. The trim removed 5 bases at V and 3 bases at J, leaving 14 bases unmatched. CDR3 length: 17 amino acids. The V gene's germline CDR1 is SGHAT and CDR2 FQNNGV.

V gene TRBV6-5 combines with J gene TRBJ1-1, with TRBD1 as a possible D gene (6 bases). Trimming stripped 10 bases from V and 1 base from J, with 16 bases between. CDR1 MNHEY and CDR2 SVGAGI come from the germline V gene. This CDR3 region has 14 residues. This chain's CDR3 is CAIAGAAGNTEAFF. CDR3 DNA: TGTGCCATAGCGGGGGCGGCGGGGAACACTGAAGCTTTCTTT.

This clone has a single count. The chain joins TRBV15 to TRBJ1-1, with TRBD1 matching over 10 bases. This CDR3 contains 17 residues. The junction had 8 bases not matched to a gene; V was cut back by 1 base and J by 3 bases. Germline CDR1 LNHNV, CDR2 YYDKDF (reference sequence). The CDR3 loop reads CATSRGFMGQGHTEAFF. The CDR3 region has the DNA TGTGCCACCAGCAGAGGGTTTATGGGACAGGGGCACACTGAAGCTTTCTTT.

The CDR3 nucleotides are TGTGCCAGCAGTTTAGCAGGGGAAGCTGAAGCTTTCTTT. Its protein product is CASSLAGEAEAFF. The V gene is TRBV27, the J gene TRBJ1-1, with a weak D call TRBD1 (6 bases). The CDR3 sequence is 13 residues long. With 2 bases removed from V and 6 bases from J, the gap between germline ends came to 10 bases. Germline assignment: CDR1 MNHEY and CDR2 SMNVEV (reference sequence).

The chain employs TRBV2 and TRBJ1-6; 8 bases map to TRBD1. The CDR3 is 13 amino acids. Trimming cost V 5 bases and J 7 bases; bases outside gene matches: 1. Germline V gene data show CDR1 as SNHLY and CDR2 as FYNNEI. Here the CDR3 reads CASSQGANSPLHF. The CDR3 region has the DNA TGTGCCAGCAGTCAGGGGGCCAATTCACCCCTCCACTTT.